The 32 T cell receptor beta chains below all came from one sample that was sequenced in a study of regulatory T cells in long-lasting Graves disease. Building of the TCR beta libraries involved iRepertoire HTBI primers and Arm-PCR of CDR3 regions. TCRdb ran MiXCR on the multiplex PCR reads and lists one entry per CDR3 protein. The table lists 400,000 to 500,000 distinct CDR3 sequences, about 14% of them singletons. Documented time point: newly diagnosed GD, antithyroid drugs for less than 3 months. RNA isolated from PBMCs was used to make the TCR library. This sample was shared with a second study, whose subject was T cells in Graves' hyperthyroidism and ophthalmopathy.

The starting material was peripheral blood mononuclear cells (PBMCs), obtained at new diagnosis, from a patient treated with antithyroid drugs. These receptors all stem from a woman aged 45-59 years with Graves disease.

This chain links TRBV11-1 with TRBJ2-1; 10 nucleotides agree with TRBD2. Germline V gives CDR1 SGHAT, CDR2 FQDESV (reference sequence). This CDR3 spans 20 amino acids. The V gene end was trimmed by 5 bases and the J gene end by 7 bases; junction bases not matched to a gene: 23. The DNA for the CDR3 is TGTGCCAGCAGCCTCGAGTTAGCGGGAGGACCCTCATCTACTTTGAATGAGCAGTTCTTC. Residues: CASSLELAGGPSSTLNEQFF.

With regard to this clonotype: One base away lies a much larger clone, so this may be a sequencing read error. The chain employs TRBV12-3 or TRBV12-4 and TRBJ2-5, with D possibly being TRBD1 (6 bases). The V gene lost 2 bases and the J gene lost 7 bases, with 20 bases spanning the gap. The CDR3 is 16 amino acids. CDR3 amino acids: CASSLQPGTLGGTQYF. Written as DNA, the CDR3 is TGTGCCAGCAGTTTACAACCCGGGACATTGGGTGGGACCCAGTACTTC.

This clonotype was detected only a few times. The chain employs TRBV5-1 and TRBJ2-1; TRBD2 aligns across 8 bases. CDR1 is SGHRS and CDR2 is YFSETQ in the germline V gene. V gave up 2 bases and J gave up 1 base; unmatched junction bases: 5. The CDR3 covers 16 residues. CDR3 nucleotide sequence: TGCGCCAGCAGCTTTGGGACTAGTTGGTCCTACAATGAGCAGTTCTTC. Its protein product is CASSFGTSWSYNEQFF. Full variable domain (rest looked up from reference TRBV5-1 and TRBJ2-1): KAGVTQTPRYLIKTRGQQVTLSCSPISGHRSVSWYQQTPGQGLQFLFEYFSETQRNKGNFPGRFSGRQFSNSRSEMNVSTLELGDSALYLCASSFGTSWSYNEQFFGPGTRLTVL.

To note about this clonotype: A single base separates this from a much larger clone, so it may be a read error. The CDR3 region has the DNA TGTGCCAGCAGCTGGACTGTATTCTTCTCAACAGCAGGCAAAAACATTCAGTACTTC. It specifies CASSWTVFFSTAGKNIQYF. This sequence joins TRBV7-3 and TRBJ2-4; D possibly corresponds to TRBD2 (5 bases). Trimming removed 4 bases at V and 3 bases at J, with 25 bases between. Germline CDR1 and CDR2: SGHTA and FQGTGA. This CDR3 is built from 19 residues.

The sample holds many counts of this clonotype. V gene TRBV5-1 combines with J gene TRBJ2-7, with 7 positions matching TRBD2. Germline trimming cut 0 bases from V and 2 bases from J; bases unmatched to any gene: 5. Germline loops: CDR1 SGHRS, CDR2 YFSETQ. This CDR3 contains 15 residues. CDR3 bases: TGCGCCAGCAGCTTGGGGCTAGCGGAAACCTACGAGCAGTACTTC. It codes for CASSLGLAETYEQYF.

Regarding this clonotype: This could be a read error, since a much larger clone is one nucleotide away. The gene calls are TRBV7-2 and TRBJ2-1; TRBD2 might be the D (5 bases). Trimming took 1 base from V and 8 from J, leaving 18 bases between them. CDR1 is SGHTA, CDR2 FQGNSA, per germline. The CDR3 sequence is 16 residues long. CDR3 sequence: CASSLVGNGNFDEQFF. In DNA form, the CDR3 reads TGTGCCAGCAGCTTAGTTGGTAACGGGAATTTCGATGAGCAGTTCTTC.

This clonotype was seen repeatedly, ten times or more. The CDR3 loop reads CASSQVVQTGETQYF. The DNA for the CDR3 is TGTGCCAGCAGCCAAGTTGTACAAACCGGGGAGACCCAGTACTTC. This sequence joins TRBV3-1 and TRBJ2-5; D unresolved. V was trimmed by 1 base and J by 5 bases, leaving 14 bases between them. Germline V CDR1 and CDR2: LGHDT, YNNKEL (reference sequence). The CDR3 totals 15 residues.

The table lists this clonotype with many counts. In DNA, the CDR3 is TGTGCCAGCAGTGATGGGGGCAGGGTAAATCAGCCCCAGCATTTT. Translated, it gives CASSDGGRVNQPQHF. V usage is TRBV2 and J usage is TRBJ1-5; D possibly corresponds to TRBD1 (6 bases). The germline V gene has CDR1 SNHLY and CDR2 FYNNEI. The V end was cut by 3 bases, the J end by 4 bases, with 13 bases between. The CDR3 has 15 amino acids. Complete variable domain (other parts from reference TRBV2 and TRBJ1-5): EPEVTQTPSHQVTQMGQEVILRCVPISNHLYFYWYRQILGQKVEFLVSFYNNEISEKSEIFDDQFSVERPDGSNFTLKIRSTKLEDSAMYFCASSDGGRVNQPQHFGDGTRLSIL.

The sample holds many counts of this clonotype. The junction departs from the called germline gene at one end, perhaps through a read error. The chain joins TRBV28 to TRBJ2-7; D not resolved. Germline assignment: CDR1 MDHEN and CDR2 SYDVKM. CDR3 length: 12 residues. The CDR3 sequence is CAGSPVTYEQYF. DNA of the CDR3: TGTGCCGGCAGTCCGGTTACCTACGAGCAGTACTTC.

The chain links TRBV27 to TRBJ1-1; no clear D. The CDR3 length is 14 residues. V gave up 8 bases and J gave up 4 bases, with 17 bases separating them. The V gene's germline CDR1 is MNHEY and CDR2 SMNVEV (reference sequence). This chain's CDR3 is CASGKQEQGTEAFF. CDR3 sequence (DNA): TGTGCCAGCGGAAAACAAGAGCAAGGCACTGAAGCTTTCTTT.

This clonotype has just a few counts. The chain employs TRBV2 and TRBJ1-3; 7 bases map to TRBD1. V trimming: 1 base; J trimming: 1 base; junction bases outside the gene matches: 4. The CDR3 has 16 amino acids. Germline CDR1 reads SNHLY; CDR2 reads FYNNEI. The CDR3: CASSEGQGGSGNTIYF. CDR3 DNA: TGTGCCAGCAGTGAAGGACAGGGAGGTTCTGGAAACACCATATATTTT.

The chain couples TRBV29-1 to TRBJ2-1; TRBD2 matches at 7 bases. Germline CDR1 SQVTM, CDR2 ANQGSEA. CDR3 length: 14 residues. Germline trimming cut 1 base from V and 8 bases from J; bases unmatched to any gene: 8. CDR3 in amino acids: CSVEGAGEGHEQFF. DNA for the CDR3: TGCAGCGTTGAAGGCGCGGGAGAGGGGCATGAGCAGTTCTTC.

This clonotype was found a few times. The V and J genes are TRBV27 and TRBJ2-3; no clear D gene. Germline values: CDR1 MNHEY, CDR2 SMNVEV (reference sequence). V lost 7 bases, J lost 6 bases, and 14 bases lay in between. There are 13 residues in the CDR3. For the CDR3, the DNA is TGTGCCAGCATTCGGCGCTTCCCCGATACGCAGTATTTT. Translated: CASIRRFPDTQYF.

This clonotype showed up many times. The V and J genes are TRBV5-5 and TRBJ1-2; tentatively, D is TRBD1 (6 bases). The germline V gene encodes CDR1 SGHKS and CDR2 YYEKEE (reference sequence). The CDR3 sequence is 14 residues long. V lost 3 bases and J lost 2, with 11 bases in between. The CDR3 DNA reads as TGTGCCAGCAGCTGGGAGACAGGAAACTATGGCTACACCTTC. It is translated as CASSWETGNYGYTF.

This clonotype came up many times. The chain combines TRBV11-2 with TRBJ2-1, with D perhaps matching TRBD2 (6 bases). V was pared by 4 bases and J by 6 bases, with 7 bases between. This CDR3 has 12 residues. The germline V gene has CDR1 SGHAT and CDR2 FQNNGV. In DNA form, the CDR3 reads TGTGCCAGCAGCTGGAGGGGCAATGAGCAGTTCTTC. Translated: CASSWRGNEQFF.

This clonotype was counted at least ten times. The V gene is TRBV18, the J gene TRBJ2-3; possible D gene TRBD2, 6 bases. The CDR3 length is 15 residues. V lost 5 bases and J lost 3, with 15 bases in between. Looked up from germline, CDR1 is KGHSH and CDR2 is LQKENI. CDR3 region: CASSEQEEGTDTQYF. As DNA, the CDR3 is TGTGCCAGCTCAGAACAGGAGGAGGGGACAGATACGCAGTATTTT.

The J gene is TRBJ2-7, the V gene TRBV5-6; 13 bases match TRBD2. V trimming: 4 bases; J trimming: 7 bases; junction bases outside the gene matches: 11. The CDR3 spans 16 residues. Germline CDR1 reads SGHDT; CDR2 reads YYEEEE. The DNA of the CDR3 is TGTGCCAGCAGCCAAAGCCGAGGACTAGCGGGAGAAGAGCAGTACTTC. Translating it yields CASSQSRGLAGEEQYF.

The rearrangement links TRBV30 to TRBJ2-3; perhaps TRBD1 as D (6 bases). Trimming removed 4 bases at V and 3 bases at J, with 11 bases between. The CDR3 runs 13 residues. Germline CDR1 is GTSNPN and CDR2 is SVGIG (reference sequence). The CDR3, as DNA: TGTGCCTGGAAGCGCCAGGGGACAGATACGCAGTATTTT. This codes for CAWKRQGTDTQYF.

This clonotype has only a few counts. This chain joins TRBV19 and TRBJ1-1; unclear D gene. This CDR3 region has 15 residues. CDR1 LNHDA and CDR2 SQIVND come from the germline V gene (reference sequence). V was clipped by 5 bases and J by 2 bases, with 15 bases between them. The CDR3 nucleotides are TGTGCCAGTAGTCCCATGTCGTTTTCAAACACTGAAGCTTTCTTT. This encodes CASSPMSFSNTEAFF. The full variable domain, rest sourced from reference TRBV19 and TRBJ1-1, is DGGITQSPKYLFRKEGQNVTLSCEQNLNHDAMYWYRQDPGQGLRLIYYSQIVNDFQKGDIAEGYSVSREKKESFPLTVTSAQKNPTAFYLCASSPMSFSNTEAFFGQGTRLTVV.

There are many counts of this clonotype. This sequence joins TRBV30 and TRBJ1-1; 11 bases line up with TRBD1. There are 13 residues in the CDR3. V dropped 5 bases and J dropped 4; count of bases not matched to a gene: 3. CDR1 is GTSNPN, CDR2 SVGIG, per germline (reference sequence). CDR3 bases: TGTGCCTGGGGGACAGGGGGAAGCACTGAAGCTTTCTTT. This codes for CAWGTGGSTEAFF.

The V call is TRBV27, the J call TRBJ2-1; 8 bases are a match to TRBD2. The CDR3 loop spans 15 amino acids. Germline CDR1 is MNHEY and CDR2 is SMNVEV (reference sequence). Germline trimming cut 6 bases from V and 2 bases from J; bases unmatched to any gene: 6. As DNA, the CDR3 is TGTGCCAGCAGCTTAGCGGGACAACCCTACAATGAGCAGTTCTTC. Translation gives CASSLAGQPYNEQFF.

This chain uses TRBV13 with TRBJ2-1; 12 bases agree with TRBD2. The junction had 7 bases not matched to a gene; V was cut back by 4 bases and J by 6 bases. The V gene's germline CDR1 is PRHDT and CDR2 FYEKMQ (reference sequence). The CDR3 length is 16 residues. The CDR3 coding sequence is TGTGCCAGCAGCTCCTACCTAGCGGGAGGGTTCAATGAGCAGTTCTTC. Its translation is CASSSYLAGGFNEQFF.

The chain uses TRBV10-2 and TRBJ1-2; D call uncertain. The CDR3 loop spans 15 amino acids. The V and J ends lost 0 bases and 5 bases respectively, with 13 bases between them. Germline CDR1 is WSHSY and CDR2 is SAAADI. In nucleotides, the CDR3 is TGCGCCAGCAGTGAGTCGGGGATACTCCCGTATGGCTACACCTTC. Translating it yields CASSESGILPYGYTF.

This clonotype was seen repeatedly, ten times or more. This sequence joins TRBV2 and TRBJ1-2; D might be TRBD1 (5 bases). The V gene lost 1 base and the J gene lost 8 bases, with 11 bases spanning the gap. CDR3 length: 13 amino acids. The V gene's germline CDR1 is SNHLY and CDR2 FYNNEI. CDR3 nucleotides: TGTGCCAGCAGTGAAGGGGACTGGGAGGGCTACACCTTC. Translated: CASSEGDWEGYTF.

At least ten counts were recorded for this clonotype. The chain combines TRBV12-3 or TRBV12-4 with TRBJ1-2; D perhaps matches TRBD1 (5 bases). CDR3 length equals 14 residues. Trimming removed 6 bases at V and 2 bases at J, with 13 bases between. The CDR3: CASSLRQTNYGYTF. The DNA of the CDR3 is TGTGCCAGCAGCCTAAGACAGACCAACTATGGCTACACCTTC.

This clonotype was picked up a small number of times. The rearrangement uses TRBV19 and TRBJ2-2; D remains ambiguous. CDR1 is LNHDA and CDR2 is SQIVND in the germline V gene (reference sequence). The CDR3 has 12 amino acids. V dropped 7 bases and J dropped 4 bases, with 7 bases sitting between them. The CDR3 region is CASTSSTGELFF. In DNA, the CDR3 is TGTGCCAGTACCAGTTCCACCGGGGAGCTGTTTTTT.

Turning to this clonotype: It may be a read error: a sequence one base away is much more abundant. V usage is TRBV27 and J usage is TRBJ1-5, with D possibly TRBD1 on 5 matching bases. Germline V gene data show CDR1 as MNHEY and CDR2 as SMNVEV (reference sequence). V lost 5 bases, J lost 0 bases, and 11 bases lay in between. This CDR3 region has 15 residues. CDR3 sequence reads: CASSDPRVSNQPQHF. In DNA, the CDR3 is TGTGCCAGCAGTGATCCCAGGGTTAGCAATCAGCCCCAGCATTTT.

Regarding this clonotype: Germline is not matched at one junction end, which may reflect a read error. The CDR3 spells CSVGTSGTNVLTF. CDR3 coding DNA: TGCAGCGTTGGGACCTCTGGGACCAACGTCCTGACTTTC. This chain links TRBV29-1 with TRBJ2-6; D is undetermined. The CDR3 sequence is 13 residues long. CDR1 is SQVTM, CDR2 ANQGSEA, per germline.

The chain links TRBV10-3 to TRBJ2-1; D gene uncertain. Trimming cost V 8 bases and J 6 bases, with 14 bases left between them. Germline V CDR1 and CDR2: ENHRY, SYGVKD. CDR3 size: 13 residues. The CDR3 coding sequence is TGTGCCATCCAGGAAACCCACCCCAATGAGCAGTTCTTC. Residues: CAIQETHPNEQFF.

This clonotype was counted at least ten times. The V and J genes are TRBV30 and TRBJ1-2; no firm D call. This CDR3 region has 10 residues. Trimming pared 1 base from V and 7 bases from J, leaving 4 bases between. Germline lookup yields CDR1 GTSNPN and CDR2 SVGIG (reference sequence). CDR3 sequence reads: CAWSDGGYTF. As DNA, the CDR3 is TGTGCCTGGAGTGATGGTGGCTACACCTTC.

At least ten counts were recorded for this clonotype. The CDR3 DNA is TGTGCCAGCAGTTACAACGGGGGCCCCTACGAGCAGTACTTC. It translates to CASSYNGGPYEQYF. The rearrangement joins TRBV6-2 or TRBV6-3 to TRBJ2-7; D assignment may be TRBD1 or TRBD2 (6 bases each). V gave up 2 bases and J gave up 2 bases, with 10 bases separating them. The CDR3 extends over 14 amino acids. Germline assignment: CDR1 MNHEY and CDR2 SVGEGT.

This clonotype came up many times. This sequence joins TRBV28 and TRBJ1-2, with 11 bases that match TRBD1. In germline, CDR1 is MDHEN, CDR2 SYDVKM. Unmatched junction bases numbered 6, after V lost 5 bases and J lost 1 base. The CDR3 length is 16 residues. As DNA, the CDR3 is TGTGCCAGCAGTAGCCCCGGGACAGGGGGTAACTATGGCTACACCTTC. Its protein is CASSSPGTGGNYGYTF.